This T cell receptor beta chain appears in the sequencing data of a study of blood T cells in healthy people across ages. Study findings and constraints: There was a strong correlation between TCR beta diversity and naive T cell percentage.

Points on this clonotype: Its antigen is as yet unknown.

A sample-barcoded 5' primer and a J-beta primer mix were used in a second PCR of about 7 to 11 cycles. All cDNA molecules were each tagged by a template-switch adaptor with 12 random nucleotides. Each CDR3 protein gets one entry after TCRdb re-called the 5' RACE reads with MiXCR. The sample lists over 1,500,000 distinct CDR3 sequences; roughly 52% were seen once. Germline-derived CDR1 and CDR2 are SGHAT and FQNNGV. Trimming stripped 8 bases from V and 0 bases from J, with 22 bases between. The CDR3 has 17 residues. The authors extracted at least 5 micrograms of total RNA per sample. The sequence derives from a woman in her 40s in good health. Sequenced sample: blood. This chain connects TRBV11-2 to TRBJ2-5; no reliable D call. As DNA, the CDR3 is TGTGCCAGCCGAACCCTGGCAGCAAATATACACCAAGAGACCCAGTACTTC. It specifies CASRTLAANIHQETQYF.